These T cell receptor beta chains were read from a single sample in a study of blood T cell repertoires in COVID-19. Sequenced by immunoSEQ multiplex PCR; TCRdb stores in-frame clones only, minus some. The sample lists 180,000 or so clones, approximately 88% occurring once. Input material: peripheral blood. The receptors were sampled from a woman aged 45 to 65 with acute or convalescent COVID-19. CDR3s include the opening cysteine and the closing phenylalanine or tryptophan. D genes are given only for firm matches. Clone sizes are given selectively: once, few, many, or a class where the clone is expanded.

>.|TRBV6-2/TRBV6-3|TRBJ1-5|.
TGTGCCAGCAGTAACCCTATTAATCAGCCCCAGCATTTT
CASSNPINQPQHF
>TRBD2|TRBV28|TRBJ2-7|.
TGTGCCAGCAGTGCCGGACTAGTTTCCTACGAGCAGTACTTC
CASSAGLVSYEQYF
>.|TRBV11-1|TRBJ1-2|.
TGTGCCAGCAGTTCCGGGACACCAGACTATGGCTACACCTTC
CASSSGTPDYGYTF
>TRBD1|TRBV11-1|TRBJ1-1|.
TGTGCCAGCAGCTTAGCGCCAGGGGGCACTGAAGCTTTCTTT
CASSLAPGGTEAFF
>TRBD2|TRBV25-1|TRBJ2-3|.
TGTGCCAGCAGTAGGACTAGCGGTCTTATTGCCCCAGATACGCAGTATTTT
CASSRTSGLIAPDTQYF
>.|TRBV10-3|TRBJ1-1|.
TGTGCCTCCAAGGGGCTGAACACTGAAGCTTTCTTT
CASKGLNTEAFF
>.|TRBV5-6|TRBJ2-7|.
TGTGCCAGCAGTTATGTATCAGTGACCTACGAGCAGTACTTC
CASSYVSVTYEQYF
>.|TRBV6-2/TRBV6-3|TRBJ2-1|.
TGTGCCAGCAGTTACAGGACTCTACATGGACGTAATGAGCAGTTCTTC
CASSYRTLHGRNEQFF
>.|TRBV5-6|TRBJ2-7|.
TGTGCCAGCAGCCGGAGGTTTCGGGTTTCCTCCTACGAGCAGTACTTC
CASSRRFRVSSYEQYF
>.|TRBV4-2|TRBJ1-1|once
TGTGCCAGCAGCCAACTTCAGGGAGGCGCTGAAGCTTTCTTT
CASSQLQGGAEAFF
>.|TRBV9|TRBJ1-2|.
TGTGCCAGCAGCGTCGAGGGTGGGATTTATGGCTACACCTTC
CASSVEGGIYGYTF
>TRBD1|TRBV6-1|TRBJ1-2|.
TGTGCCAGCAGTGAAGATACAGGGGGGTACTATGGCTACACCTTC
CASSEDTGGYYGYTF
>.|TRBV3-1/TRBV3-2|TRBJ2-2|once
TGTGCCAGCAGCCCCTCGGAGACCGGGGAGCTGTTTTTT
CASSPSETGELFF
>TRBD1|TRBV30|TRBJ1-1|once
TGTGCCTGGAGTAGTTTGCGCCTCGGACAGGTTGTTTCGGCTTTCTTT
CAWSSLRLGQVVSAFF
>.|TRBV6-5|TRBJ1-4|.
TGTGCCAGCAGTTACCGGGATCGGGGAGAAAAACTGTTTTTT
CASSYRDRGEKLFF
>TRBD1|TRBV5-1|TRBJ2-3|.
TGCGCCAGCAGCTCGACAGGGGGCGCGGAAGATACGCAGTATTTT
CASSSTGGAEDTQYF
>.|TRBV7-2|TRBJ1-5|.
TGTGCCAGCAGCTTAGCGTATAGCAATCAGCCCCAGCATTTT
CASSLAYSNQPQHF
>.|TRBV19|TRBJ2-3|.
TGTGCCAGTAGGAGGCAGTCCTTTGGAACAGATACGCAGTATTTT
CASRRQSFGTDTQYF
>.|TRBV18|TRBJ2-2|once
TGTGCCAGCTCACCACTGTTAGGGGAGCTGTTTTTT
CASSPLLGELFF
>TRBD2|TRBV12-5|TRBJ2-3|.
TGTGCTAGTGCCCTGGGACTAGCGGGAGCAGATACGCAGTATTTT
CASALGLAGADTQYF
>.|TRBV5-1|TRBJ2-5|.
TGCGCCAGCAGCCCCGTTCCCAGTTTGGAAGAGACCCAGTACTTC
CASSPVPSLEETQYF
>.|TRBV6-5|TRBJ1-2|.
TGTGCCTGCTCAGCGGGACTCGTGGGCTACACCTTC
CACSAGLVGYTF
>TRBD1|TRBV9|TRBJ2-3|.
TGTGCCAGCAGCGTAGTAACAGGGGGAGATACGCAGTATTTT
CASSVVTGGDTQYF
>TRBD2|TRBV24-1|TRBJ2-1|.
TGTGCCACCAGTGATTTTCCTGGACTAGCGGGGGGGCTCCATGAGCAGTTCTTC
CATSDFPGLAGGLHEQFF
>TRBD1|TRBV3-1/TRBV3-2|TRBJ2-1|.
TGTGCCAGCTGCTTTCCAGGACAGGGTTACAATGAGCAGTTCTTC
CASCFPGQGYNEQFF
>.|TRBV5-4|TRBJ2-1|.
TGTGCCAGCAGATCGTCCGACACCTACAATGAGCAGTTCTTC
CASRSSDTYNEQFF
>.|TRBV5-6|TRBJ2-7|.
TGTGCCAGCAACGACCGACACTACGAGCAGTACTTC
CASNDRHYEQYF
>TRBD2|TRBV4-1|TRBJ2-3|.
TGCGCCAGCAGCCAAGAGCCATCGGGGGGGCGGGGGTATACAGATACGCAGTATTTT
CASSQEPSGGRGYTDTQYF
>TRBD2|TRBV5-1|TRBJ2-1|once
TGCGCCAGTTGGACTAGCGGTCTTTTAAGCTCCTACAATGAGCAGTTCTTC
CASWTSGLLSSYNEQFF
>TRBD2|TRBV6-1|TRBJ2-1|once
TGTGCCAGCAGTGACGTAAGCGGGGGTCCCTACAATGAGCAGTTCTTC
CASSDVSGGPYNEQFF
>TRBD2|TRBV27|TRBJ2-7|.
TGTGCCAGCAGCCCTGGGCTAGCGGGAGACGATGAGCAGTACTTC
CASSPGLAGDDEQYF
>.|TRBV13|TRBJ1-6|.
TGTGCCAGCACCACAAGTTATTATAATTCACCCCTCCACTTT
CASTTSYYNSPLHF
>TRBD2|TRBV2|TRBJ2-1|.
TGTGCCAGCGTTGGACTAGCGGGGACAAACAATGAGCAGTTCTTC
CASVGLAGTNNEQFF
>.|TRBV10-1|TRBJ2-1|.
TGCGCCAGCAAACCGGGACTTCCCAATGAGCAGTTCTTC
CASKPGLPNEQFF
>TRBD1|TRBV30|TRBJ1-2|.
TGTGCCTGGAGTTTTACAGGGGGCGTCTATGGCTACACCTTC
CAWSFTGGVYGYTF
>.|TRBV6-5|TRBJ1-6|once
TGTGCCAGCAGTTACTCGAGCTCCTATAATTCACCCCTCCACTTT
CASSYSSSYNSPLHF
>.|TRBV5-5|TRBJ2-3|.
TGTGCCAGCAGCTACAACAGGGTGGGCACAGATACGCAGTATTTT
CASSYNRVGTDTQYF
>TRBD1|TRBV18|TRBJ1-4|few
TGTGCCAGCTCACCACCGGGACAGCCTAATGAAAAACTGTTTTTT
CASSPPGQPNEKLFF
>TRBD1|TRBV5-5|TRBJ1-1|.
TGTGCCAGCAGTCACGACAGGGGGACTGAAGCTTTCTTT
CASSHDRGTEAFF
>.|TRBV7-9|TRBJ2-2|once
TGTGCCAGCAGCTCCCGGGGTAGGACTATGGGGGAGCTGTTTTTT
CASSSRGRTMGELFF
>.|TRBV19|TRBJ1-1|.
TGTGCCAGTAGTATACAACGGGACACTGAAGCTTTCTTT
CASSIQRDTEAFF